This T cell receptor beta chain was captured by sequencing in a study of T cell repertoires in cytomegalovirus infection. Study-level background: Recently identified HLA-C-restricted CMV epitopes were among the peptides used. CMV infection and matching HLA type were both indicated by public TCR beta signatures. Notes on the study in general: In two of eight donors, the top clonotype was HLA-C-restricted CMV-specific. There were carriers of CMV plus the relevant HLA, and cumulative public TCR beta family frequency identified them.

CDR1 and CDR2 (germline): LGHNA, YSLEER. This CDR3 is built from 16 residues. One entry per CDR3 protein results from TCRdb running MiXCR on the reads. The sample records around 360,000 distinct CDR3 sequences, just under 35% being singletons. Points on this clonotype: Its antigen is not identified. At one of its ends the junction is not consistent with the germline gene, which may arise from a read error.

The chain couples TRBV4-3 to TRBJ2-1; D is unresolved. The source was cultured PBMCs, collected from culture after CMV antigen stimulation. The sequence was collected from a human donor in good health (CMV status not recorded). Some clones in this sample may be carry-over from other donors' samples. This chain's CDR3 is CASSQERPERYSEQFF. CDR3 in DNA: TGCGCCAGCAGCCAAGAACGGCCGGAGAGGTACAGTGAGCAGTTCTTC.